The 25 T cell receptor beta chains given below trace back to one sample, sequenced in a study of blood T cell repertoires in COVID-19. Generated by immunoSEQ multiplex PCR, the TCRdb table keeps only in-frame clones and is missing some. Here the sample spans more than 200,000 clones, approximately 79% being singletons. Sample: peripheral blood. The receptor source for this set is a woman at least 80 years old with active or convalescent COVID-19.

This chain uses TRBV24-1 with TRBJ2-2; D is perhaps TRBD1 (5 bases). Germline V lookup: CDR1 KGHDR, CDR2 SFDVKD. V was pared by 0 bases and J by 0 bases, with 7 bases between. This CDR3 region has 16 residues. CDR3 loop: CATSDLHRPNTGELFF. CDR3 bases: TGTGCCACCAGTGATTTGCACAGGCCGAACACCGGGGAGCTGTTTTTT.

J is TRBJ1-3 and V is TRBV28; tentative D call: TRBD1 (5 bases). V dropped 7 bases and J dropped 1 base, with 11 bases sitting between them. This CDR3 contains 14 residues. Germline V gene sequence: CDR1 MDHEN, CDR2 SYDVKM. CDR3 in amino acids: CASIEGRSGNTIYF. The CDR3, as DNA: TGTGCCAGCATCGAGGGGAGGTCTGGAAACACCATATATTTT.

The CDR3 DNA sequence: TGTGCCACCGGACAGGGGGCGAGCTATGGCTACACCTTC. Amino acid sequence: CATGQGASYGYTF. V is TRBV2 and J is TRBJ1-2; TRBD1 agrees at 11 bases. The V gene end was trimmed by 10 bases and the J gene end by 4 bases; junction bases not matched to a gene: 5. This CDR3 spans 13 amino acids. Germline CDR1 SNHLY, CDR2 FYNNEI.

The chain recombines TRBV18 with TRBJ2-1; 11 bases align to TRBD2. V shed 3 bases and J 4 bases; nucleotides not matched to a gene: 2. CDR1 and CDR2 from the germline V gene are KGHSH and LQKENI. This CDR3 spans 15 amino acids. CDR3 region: CASSPTSGGYNEQFF. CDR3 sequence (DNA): TGTGCCAGCTCACCCACTAGCGGGGGTTACAATGAGCAGTTCTTC.

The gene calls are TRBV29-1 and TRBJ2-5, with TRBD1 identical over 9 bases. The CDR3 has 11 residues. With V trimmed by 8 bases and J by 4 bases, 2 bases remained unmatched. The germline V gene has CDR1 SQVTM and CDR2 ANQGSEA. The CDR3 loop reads CSTDRGETQYF. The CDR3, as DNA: TGCAGCACGGACAGGGGAGAGACCCAGTACTTC.

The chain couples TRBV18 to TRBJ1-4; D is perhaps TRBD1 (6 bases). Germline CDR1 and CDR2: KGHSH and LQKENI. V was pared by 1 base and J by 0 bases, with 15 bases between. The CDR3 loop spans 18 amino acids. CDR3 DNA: TGTGCCAGCTCACCACTAAGCACAGGGACGACAACTAATGAAAAACTGTTTTTT. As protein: CASSPLSTGTTTNEKLFF.

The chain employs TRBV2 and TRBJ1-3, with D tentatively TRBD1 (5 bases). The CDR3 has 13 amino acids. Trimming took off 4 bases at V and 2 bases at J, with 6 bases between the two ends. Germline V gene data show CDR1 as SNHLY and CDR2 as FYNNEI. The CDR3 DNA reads TGTGCCAGCAGTGGGGGGGCTGGAAACACCATATATTTT. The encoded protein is CASSGGAGNTIYF.

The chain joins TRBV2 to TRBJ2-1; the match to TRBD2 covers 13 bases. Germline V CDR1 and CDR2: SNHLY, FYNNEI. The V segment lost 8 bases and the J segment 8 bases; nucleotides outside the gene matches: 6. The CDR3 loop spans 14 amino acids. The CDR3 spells CASVGLAGDYEQFF. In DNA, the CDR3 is TGTGCCAGCGTCGGACTAGCGGGAGACTATGAGCAGTTCTTC.

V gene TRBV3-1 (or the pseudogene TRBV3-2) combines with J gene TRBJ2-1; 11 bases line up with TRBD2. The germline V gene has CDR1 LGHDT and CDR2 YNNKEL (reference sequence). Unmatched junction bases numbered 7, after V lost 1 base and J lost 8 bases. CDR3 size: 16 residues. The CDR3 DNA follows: TGTGCCAGCAGCCAAGGACTAGCGGGGACCCAGGATGAGCAGTTCTTC. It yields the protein CASSQGLAGTQDEQFF.

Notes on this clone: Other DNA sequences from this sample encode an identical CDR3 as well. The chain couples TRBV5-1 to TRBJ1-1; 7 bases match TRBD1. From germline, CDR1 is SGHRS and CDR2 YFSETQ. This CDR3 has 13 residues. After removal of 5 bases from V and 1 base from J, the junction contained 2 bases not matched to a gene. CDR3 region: CASSYRGNTEAFF. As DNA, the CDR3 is TGCGCCAGCAGTTACAGGGGGAACACTGAAGCTTTCTTT.

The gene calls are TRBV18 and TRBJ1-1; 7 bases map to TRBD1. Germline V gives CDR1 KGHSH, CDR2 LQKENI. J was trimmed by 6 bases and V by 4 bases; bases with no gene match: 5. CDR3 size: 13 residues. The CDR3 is CASSRDRSSEAFF. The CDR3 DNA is TGTGCCAGCTCACGGGACAGAAGCTCTGAAGCTTTCTTT.

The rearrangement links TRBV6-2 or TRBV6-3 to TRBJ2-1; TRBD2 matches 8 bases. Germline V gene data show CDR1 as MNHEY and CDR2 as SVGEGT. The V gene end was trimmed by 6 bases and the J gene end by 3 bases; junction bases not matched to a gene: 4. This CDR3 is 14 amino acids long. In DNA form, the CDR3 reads TGTGCCAGCAGCCGTAGCGGGATCTACAATGAGCAGTTCTTC. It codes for CASSRSGIYNEQFF.

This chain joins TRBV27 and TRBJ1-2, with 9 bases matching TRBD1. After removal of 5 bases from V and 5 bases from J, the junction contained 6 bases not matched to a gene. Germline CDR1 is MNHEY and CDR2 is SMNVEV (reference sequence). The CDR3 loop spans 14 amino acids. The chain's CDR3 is CASSTDRGRYGYTF. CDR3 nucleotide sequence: TGTGCCAGCAGTACCGACAGGGGGAGGTATGGCTACACCTTC.

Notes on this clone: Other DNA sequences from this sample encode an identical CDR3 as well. For the CDR3, the DNA is TGTGCCAGCAGCTTAGACAGGAATCAGCCCCAGCATTTT. Translation gives CASSLDRNQPQHF. The chain combines TRBV11-2 with TRBJ1-5; no firm D call. Trimming removed 0 bases at V and 4 bases at J, with 4 bases between. The germline V gene has CDR1 SGHAT and CDR2 FQNNGV. The CDR3 sequence is 13 residues long.

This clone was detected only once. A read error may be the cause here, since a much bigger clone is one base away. CDR3: CASSSNQETQYF. CDR3 nucleotide sequence: TGTGCCAGCAGCTCTAACCAAGAGACCCAGTACTTC. This chain links TRBV5-6 with TRBJ2-5, with D uncertain. The CDR3 length is 12 residues. The ends were cut back, 3 bases at V and 0 bases at J, with 3 bases in the middle. Germline V lookup: CDR1 SGHDT, CDR2 YYEEEE.

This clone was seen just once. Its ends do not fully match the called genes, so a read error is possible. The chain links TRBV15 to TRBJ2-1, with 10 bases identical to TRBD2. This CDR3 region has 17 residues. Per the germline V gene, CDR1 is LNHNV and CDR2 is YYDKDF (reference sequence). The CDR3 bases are TGTGCCATCAGCCAGGGACTAGCGACCGCTGGGTACCATGAGCAGTTCTTC. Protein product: CAISQGLATAGYHEQFF. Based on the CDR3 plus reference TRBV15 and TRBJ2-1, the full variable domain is DAMVIQNPRYQVTQFGKPVTLSCSQTLNHNVMYWYQQKSSQAPKLLFHYYDKDFNNEADTPDNFQSRRPNTSFCFLDIRSPGLGDTAMYLCAISQGLATAGYHEQFFGPGTRLTVL.

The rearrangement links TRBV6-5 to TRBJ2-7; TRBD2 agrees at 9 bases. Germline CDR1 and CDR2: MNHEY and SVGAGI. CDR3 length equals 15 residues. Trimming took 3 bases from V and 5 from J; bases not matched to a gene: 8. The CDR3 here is CASSYHSGSRDEQYF. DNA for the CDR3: TGTGCCAGCAGTTATCATAGCGGGAGTCGAGACGAGCAGTACTTC.

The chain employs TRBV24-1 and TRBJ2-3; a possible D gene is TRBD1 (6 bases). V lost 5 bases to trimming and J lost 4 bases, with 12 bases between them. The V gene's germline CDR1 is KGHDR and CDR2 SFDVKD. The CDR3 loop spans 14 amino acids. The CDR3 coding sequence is TGTGCCACCAGTGCGATGGACAGTCCAGATACGCAGTATTTT. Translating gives CATSAMDSPDTQYF.

The CDR3 protein is CAISGQGAMDGYTF. CDR3 bases: TGTGCCATCTCGGGACAGGGGGCGATGGATGGCTACACCTTC. The chain couples TRBV10-3 to TRBJ1-2, with 12 bases identical to TRBD1. This CDR3 is 14 amino acids long. V lost 8 bases to trimming and J lost 6 bases; unmatched junction nucleotides: 7. Germline V lookup: CDR1 ENHRY, CDR2 SYGVKD.

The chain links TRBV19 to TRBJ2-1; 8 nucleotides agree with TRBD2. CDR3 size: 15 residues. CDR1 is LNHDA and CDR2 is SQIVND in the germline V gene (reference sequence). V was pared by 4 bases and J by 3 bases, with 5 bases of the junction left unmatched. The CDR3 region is CASSRTSGYYNEQFF. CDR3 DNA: TGTGCCAGTAGTAGAACTAGCGGATACTACAATGAGCAGTTCTTC.

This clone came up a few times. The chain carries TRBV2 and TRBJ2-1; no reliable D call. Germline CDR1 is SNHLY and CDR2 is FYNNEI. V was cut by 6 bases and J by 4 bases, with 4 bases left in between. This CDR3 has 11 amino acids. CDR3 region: CASSTYNEQFF. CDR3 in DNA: TGTGCCAGCAGCACTTACAATGAGCAGTTCTTC.

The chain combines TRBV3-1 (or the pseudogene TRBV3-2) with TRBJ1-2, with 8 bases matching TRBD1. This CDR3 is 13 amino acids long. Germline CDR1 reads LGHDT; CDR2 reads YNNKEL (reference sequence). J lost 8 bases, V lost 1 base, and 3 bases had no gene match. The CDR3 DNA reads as TGTGCCAGCAGCCAAGGGACAGGGAGAGGCTACACCTTC. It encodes CASSQGTGRGYTF.

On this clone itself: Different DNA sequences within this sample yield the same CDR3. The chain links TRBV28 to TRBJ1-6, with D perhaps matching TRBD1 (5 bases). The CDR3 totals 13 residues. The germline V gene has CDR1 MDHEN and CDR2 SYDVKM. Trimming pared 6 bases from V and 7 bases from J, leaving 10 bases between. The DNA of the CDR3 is TGTGCCAGCAGAGGGGCTGGGAATTCACCCCTCCACTTT. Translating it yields CASRGAGNSPLHF. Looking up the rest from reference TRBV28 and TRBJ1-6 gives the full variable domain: DVKVTQSSRYLVKRTGEKVFLECVQDMDHENMFWYRQDPGLGLRLIYFSYDVKMKEKGDIPEGYSVSREKKERFSLILESASTNQTSMYLCASRGAGNSPLHFGNGTRLTVT.

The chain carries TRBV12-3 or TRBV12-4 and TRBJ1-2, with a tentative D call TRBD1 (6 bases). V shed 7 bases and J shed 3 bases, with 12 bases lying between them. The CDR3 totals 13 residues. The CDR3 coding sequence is TGTGCCAGCACTATACAGGGAGACTATGGCTACACCTTC. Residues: CASTIQGDYGYTF.

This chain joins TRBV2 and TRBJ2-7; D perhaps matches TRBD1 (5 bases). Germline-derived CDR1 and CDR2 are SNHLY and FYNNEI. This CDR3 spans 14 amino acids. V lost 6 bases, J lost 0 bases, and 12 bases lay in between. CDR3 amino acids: CASSQYRTSYEQYF. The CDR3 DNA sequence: TGTGCCAGCAGCCAGTACAGGACCTCCTACGAGCAGTACTTC. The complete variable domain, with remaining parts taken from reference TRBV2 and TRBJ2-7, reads EPEVTQTPSHQVTQMGQEVILRCVPISNHLYFYWYRQILGQKVEFLVSFYNNEISEKSEIFDDQFSVERPDGSNFTLKIRSTKLEDSAMYFCASSQYRTSYEQYFGPGTRLTVT.